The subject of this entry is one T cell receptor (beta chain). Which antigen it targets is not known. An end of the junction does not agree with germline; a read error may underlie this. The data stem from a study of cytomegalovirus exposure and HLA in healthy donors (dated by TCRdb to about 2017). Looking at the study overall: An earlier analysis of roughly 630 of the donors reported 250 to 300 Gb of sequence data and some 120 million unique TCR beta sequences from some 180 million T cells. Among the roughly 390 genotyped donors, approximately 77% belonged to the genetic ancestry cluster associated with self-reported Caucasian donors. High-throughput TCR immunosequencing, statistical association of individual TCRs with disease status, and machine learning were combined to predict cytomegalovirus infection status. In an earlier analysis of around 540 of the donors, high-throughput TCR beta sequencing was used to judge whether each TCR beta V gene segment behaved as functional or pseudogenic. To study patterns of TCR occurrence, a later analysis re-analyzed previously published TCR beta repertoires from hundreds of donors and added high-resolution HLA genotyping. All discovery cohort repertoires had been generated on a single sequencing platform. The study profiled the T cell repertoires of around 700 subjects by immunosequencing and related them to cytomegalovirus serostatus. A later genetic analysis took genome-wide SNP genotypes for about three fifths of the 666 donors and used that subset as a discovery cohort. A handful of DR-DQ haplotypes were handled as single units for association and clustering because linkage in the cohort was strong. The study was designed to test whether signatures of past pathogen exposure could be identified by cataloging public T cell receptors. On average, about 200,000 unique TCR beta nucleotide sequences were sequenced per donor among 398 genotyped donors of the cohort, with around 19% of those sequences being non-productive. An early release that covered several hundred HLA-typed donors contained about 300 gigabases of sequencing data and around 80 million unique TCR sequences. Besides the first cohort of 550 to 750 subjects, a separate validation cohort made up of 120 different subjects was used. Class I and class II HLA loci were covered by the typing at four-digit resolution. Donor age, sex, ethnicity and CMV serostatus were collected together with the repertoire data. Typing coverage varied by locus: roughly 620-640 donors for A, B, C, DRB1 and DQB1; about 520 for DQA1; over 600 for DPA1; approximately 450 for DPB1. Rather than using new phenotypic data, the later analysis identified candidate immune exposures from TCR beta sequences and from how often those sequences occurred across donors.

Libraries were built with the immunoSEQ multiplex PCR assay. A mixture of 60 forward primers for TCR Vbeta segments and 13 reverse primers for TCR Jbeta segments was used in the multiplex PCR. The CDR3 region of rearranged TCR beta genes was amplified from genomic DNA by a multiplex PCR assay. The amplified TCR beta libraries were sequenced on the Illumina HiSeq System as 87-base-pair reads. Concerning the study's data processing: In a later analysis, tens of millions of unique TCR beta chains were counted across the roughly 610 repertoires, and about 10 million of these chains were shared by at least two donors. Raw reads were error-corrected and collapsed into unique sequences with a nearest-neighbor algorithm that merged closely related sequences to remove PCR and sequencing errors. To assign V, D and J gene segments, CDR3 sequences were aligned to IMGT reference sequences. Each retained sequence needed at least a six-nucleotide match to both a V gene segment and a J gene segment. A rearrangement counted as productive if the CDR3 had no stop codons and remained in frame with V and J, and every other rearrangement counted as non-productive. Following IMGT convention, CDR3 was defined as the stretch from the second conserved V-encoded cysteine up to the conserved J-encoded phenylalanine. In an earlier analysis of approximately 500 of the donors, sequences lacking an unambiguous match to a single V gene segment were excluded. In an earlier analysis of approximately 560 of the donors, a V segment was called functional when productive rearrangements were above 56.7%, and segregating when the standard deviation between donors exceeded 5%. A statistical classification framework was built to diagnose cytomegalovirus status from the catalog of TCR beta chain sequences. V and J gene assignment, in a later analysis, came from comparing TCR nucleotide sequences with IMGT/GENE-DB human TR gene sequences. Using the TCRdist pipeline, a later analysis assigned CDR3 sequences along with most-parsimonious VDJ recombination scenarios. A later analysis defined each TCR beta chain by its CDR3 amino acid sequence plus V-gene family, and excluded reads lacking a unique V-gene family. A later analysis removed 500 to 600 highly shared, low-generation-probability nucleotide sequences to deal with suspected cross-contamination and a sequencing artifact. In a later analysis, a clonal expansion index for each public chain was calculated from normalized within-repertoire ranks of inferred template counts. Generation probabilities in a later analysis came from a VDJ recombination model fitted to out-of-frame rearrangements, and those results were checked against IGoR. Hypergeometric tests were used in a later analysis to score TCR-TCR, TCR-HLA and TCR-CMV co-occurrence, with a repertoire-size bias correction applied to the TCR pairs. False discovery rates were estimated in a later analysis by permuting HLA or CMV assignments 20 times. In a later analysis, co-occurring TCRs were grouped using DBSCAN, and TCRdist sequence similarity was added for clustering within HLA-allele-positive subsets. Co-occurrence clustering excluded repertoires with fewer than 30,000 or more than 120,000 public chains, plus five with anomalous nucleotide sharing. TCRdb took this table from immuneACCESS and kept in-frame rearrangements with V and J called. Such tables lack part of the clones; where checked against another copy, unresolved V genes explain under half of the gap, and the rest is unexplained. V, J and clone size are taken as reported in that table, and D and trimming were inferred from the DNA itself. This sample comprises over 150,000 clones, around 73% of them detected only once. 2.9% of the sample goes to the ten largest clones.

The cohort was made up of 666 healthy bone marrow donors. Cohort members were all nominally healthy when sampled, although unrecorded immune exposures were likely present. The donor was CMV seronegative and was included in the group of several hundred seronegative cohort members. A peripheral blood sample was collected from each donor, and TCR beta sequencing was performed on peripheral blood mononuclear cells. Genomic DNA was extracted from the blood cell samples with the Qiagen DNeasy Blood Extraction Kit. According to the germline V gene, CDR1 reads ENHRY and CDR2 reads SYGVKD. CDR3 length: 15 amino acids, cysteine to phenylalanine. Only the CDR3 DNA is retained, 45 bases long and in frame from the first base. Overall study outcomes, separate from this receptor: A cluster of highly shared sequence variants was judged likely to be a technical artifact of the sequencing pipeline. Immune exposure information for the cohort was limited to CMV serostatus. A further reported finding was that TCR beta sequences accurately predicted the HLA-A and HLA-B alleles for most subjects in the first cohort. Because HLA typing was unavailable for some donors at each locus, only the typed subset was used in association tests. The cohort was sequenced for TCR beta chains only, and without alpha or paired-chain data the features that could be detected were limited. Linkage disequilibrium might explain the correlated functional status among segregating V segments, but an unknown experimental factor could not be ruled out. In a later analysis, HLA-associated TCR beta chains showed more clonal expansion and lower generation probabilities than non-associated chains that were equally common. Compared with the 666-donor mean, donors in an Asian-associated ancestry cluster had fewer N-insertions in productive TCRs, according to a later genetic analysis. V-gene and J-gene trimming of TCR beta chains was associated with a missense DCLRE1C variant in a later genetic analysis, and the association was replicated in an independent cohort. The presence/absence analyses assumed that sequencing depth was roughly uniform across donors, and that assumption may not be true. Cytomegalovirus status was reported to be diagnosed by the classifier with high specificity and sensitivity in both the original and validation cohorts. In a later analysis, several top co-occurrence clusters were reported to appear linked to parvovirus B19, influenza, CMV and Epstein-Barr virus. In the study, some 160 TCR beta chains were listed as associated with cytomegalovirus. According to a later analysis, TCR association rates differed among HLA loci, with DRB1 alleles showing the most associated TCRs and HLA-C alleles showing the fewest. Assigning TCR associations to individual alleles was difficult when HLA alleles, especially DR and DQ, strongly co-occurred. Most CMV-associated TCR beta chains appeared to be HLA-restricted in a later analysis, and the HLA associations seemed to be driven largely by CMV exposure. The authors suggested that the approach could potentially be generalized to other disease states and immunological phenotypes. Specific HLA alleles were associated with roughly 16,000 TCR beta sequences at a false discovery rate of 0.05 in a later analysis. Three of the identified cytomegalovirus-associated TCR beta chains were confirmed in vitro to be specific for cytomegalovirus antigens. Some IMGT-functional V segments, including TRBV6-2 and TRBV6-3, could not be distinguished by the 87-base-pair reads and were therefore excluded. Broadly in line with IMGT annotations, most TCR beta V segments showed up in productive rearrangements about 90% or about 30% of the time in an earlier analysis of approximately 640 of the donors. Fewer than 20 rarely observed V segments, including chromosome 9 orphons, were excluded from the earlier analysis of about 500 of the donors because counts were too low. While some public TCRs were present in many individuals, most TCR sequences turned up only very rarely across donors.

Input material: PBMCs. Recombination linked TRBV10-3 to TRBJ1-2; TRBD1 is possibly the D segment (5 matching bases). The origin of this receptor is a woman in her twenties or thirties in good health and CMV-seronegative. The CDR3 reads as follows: CAISEQANRGYGYPF. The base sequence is TGTGCCATCAGTGAACAGGCGAATAGGGGTTATGGCTACCCCTTC.